The clone carrying this T cell receptor beta chain was found once. Its antigen is still unknown. J was trimmed by 1 base and V by 7 bases; bases with no gene match: 12. CDR1 is SQVTM, CDR2 ANQGSEA, per germline. The CDR3 contains 15 residues. The table came from immunoSEQ multiplex PCR; TCRdb's copy has only in-frame clones and leaves some out. The sample yields about 350,000 clones, approximately 90% seen once. Treatment here: some 20 received Ad26.COV2.S at low or high dose, single or two shots; about five received placebo; per-sample allocation not given. On day 63 after the first injection, vaccine and placebo recipients gave samples. The sample is drawn from a study of Ad26.COV2.S vaccination and SARS-CoV-2 variants. Study information: Dosing was one shot or two shots 56 days apart.

General observations from the study: Spike-specific responses of CD8+ and CD4+ T cells were reported to display substantial breadth after vaccination. Overall T cell responses may have been underestimated by the analyses of TCR breadth and depth.

The chain has TRBV29-1 and TRBJ1-1; 7 nucleotides match TRBD1. The receptor was derived from a person aged 18 to 65 who received the Ad26.COV2.S COVID-19 vaccine or a placebo. Sequencing used peripheral blood, obtained in a trial of Ad26.COV2.S vaccine versus placebo. CDR3 residues: CSARPGTERNTEAFF. The CDR3 DNA sequence: TGCAGCGCGCGACCCGGGACAGAAAGGAACACTGAAGCTTTCTTT.